This T cell receptor (beta chain) was observed in a study of STAT5B mutations in CD4+ large granular lymphocyte leukemia. Study results and caveats: Without putative leukemic clones, patient CD4-sorted repertoires remained more clonal than healthy CD4+ repertoires.

Healthy controls were blood donor buffy coats. This clone was observed a single time. Its antigen is not known. Clones were sequenced by immunoSEQ multiplex PCR, and TCRdb holds only the in-frame ones, with some missing. Of about 33,000 clones detected, about four fifths appear once; the ten largest clones hold approximately 4.7%. Sequencing was carried out using CD4+ T cells from blood buffy coats. This receptor was obtained from a human donor in good health.

CDR3 region: CASSSELSGAYEQYF. CDR3 in DNA: TGTGCCAGCAGCTCCGAGCTTTCCGGGGCCTACGAGCAGTACTTC. This chain uses TRBV7-9 with TRBJ2-7; D possibly corresponds to TRBD2 (5 bases). The germline V gene encodes CDR1 SEHNR and CDR2 FQNEAQ (reference sequence). Trimming left V 4 bases short and J 2 bases short, with 15 bases between. There are 15 residues in the CDR3.